This paragraph reports one T cell receptor beta chain. Its antigen is unknown. Clones were read by immunoSEQ multiplex PCR, and TCRdb kept only the in-frame ones, dropping some. The sample has over 95,000 clones; 45% to 65% are singletons. This record comes from a study of cytotoxic CD8 clonotypes in ibrutinib-treated CLL. Study observations and caveats: Once treatment began, public clonotypes, which were uncommon, contracted or stayed stable.

The source of this sequence is a human donor with chronic lymphocytic leukemia. Specimen: PBMCs, collected after 24 months of ibrutinib treatment.

This CDR3 is CSVWTGGDTEAFF. The CDR3 DNA sequence: TGCAGCGTTTGGACAGGGGGTGACACTGAAGCTTTCTTT. The rearrangement uses TRBV29-1 and TRBJ1-1; 10 bases are shared with TRBD1. This CDR3 has 13 amino acids. V gave up 5 bases and J gave up 3 bases; unmatched junction bases: 3. The germline CDR1 and CDR2 sequences are SQVTM and ANQGSEA.